This T cell receptor beta chain was sequenced during a study of OX40 agonist ivuxolimab in advanced cancers. The overall study: All patients had ivuxolimab intravenously every 2 weeks at 0.01 to 10 mg/kg.

Study-level results: Partial responders at 0.1-3.0 mg/kg had among the lowest clonal expansion. The CD4+ and CD8+ T cells in the blood had expanded clonally by week 6 at 0.1 to 3.0 mg/kg.

A remark on this clone: Its antigen is as yet unknown.

Patients who had autoimmune disease history or got systemic immunosuppression were left out. Measured with immunoSEQ multiplex PCR; TCRdb has only the in-frame clones, and not every one. The table has some 78,000 clones, roughly 91% seen once. The CDR3 runs to 14 residues. Germline lookup yields CDR1 SGDLS and CDR2 YYNGEE. The V end was cut by 6 bases, the J end by 2 bases, with 14 bases between. This rearrangement joins TRBV9 to TRBJ1-2; the D gene is possibly TRBD1 (6 bases). The starting material was CD4+ or CD8+ T cells sorted from blood, obtained in a trial of the OX40 agonist ivuxolimab. This TCR came from an adult with an advanced solid tumor such as melanoma, head and neck, liver or kidney cancer. CDR3 loop: CASNPRGSNYGYTF. The DNA for the CDR3 is TGTGCCAGCAACCCCAGGGGTTCCAACTATGGCTACACCTTC.